The text below deals with one T cell receptor (beta chain). Germline values: CDR1 DFQATT, CDR2 SNEGSKA (reference sequence). The V end was cut by 1 base, the J end by 6 bases, with 8 bases between. The CDR3 sequence is 12 residues long. This sample was taken from a study of response to subunit inactivated influenza vaccine. Each CDR3 protein is one row after TCRdb ran MiXCR on the RT-PCR reads. The sample lists some 600,000 distinct CDR3 sequences, around 15% occurring once. This specimen was PBMCs from blood, taken approximately 15 days before vaccination. This TCR was sampled from a man in his forties or fifties who received an inactivated influenza vaccine. V gene TRBV20-1 combines with J gene TRBJ2-3; weak D call: TRBD1 (6 bases). In DNA form, the CDR3 reads TGCAGTGCTAGAGCCGGACAGGATACGCAGTATTTT. It encodes CSARAGQDTQYF.